This T cell receptor beta chain is drawn from a study of shared clonotypes between healthy human individuals. In the study overall: Used for every donor were three CD4 naive, three CD4 memory, two CD8 naive and one CD8 memory plate. Overall study results and limits: Shared clonotypes: about 5% naive CD4, around 3.4% naive CD8, about 2.4% memory CD4, 0.4% memory CD8. Collection of samples was limited to blood; tissue repertoires likely differ.

Concerning this clone itself: The antigen is not known.

V lost 5 bases and J 1 base, leaving 15 bases between the germline ends. Germline assignment: CDR1 LNHDA and CDR2 SQIVND (reference sequence). The CDR3 sequence is 16 residues long. Deep was the level used in running the assay. Assay: immunoSEQ multiplex PCR; the TCRdb copy retains only in-frame clones and omits some. The sample includes roughly 2 million clones, nearly 97% of them seen just once. The clonotype was recovered from a man younger than 35 in good health. Input material: naive CD4+ T cells sorted from blood. Subset indicated: CD45RA+ positively selected. The rearrangement links TRBV19 to TRBJ1-5; D not resolved. The CDR3 region has the DNA TGTGCCAGTAGTTCCTGGCTATGGGTAAGCAATCAGCCCCAGCATTTT. Translated, it gives CASSSWLWVSNQPQHF.